This T cell receptor (beta chain) stems from a study of blood T cells in healthy people across ages. Study conclusions and caveats: When one million T cells were used, diversity estimates were thought to be underestimates. Roughly linear declines in TCR beta diversity per million T cells occurred with age. Since the PBMCs were unsorted, naive and antigen-experienced cells could not be conclusively compared.

Primers used in a second PCR of about 6 to 11 cycles were a sample-barcoded 5' primer and a J-beta primer mix. Each CDR3 protein gets one entry after TCRdb re-called the 5' RACE reads with MiXCR. The table records 700,000 to 950,000 distinct CDR3 sequences, about 42% of them present only once. No fewer than 6 micrograms of total RNA were isolated from every sample. This clonotype has just a few counts. No antigen is known for it. V was trimmed by 5 bases and J by 8 bases, leaving 18 bases between them. Germline CDR1 and CDR2: MDHEN and SYDVKM. This CDR3 spans 14 amino acids. The rearrangement uses TRBV28 and TRBJ2-5, with D hard to call. The receptor's source is a woman aged 55-70 years in good health. Input material: blood. The DNA of the CDR3 is TGTGCCAGCAGTCTCAGGCCCCCGACGGAAACCCAGTACTTC. Residues: CASSLRPPTETQYF.